Listed below are T cell receptor beta chains from one sample, sequenced in a study of blood T cell repertoires in COVID-19. TCRdb keeps only in-frame clones here, not all; method: immunoSEQ multiplex PCR. The top ten hold roughly a tenth of the sample, which has 150,000 to 200,000 clones, 70% to 90% seen once. The specimen sequenced was peripheral blood. The receptors originated from a human donor in a cohort sampled during active COVID-19. The CDR3 runs from the conserved cysteine through the conserved F or W. D genes are given only for firm matches. Clone size appears in some rows only: once, few, many, or a class for an expanded clone.

D	V	size	J	length	CDR3	DNA
NA	TRBV27	NA	TRBJ1-1	13	CASSLGGNTEAFF	TGTGCCAGCTCCCTCGGAGGGAACACTGAAGCTTTCTTT
NA	TRBV6-1	once	TRBJ1-2	14	CASSERGGGHGYTF	TGTGCCAGCAGTGAACGCGGGGGCGGCCATGGCTACACCTTC
NA	TRBV9	NA	TRBJ2-7	14	CASSVQVRETEQYF	TGTGCCAGCAGCGTACAGGTCAGAGAAACGGAGCAGTACTTC
NA	TRBV28	NA	TRBJ2-2	14	CASTPVGGVGELFF	TGTGCCAGCACTCCAGTGGGGGGAGTCGGGGAGCTGTTTTTT
NA	TRBV13	NA	TRBJ2-5	14	CASSLGLAPETQYF	TGTGCCAGCAGCTTAGGACTAGCTCCGGAGACCCAGTACTTC
NA	TRBV29-1	NA	TRBJ1-3	12	CSVVREGNTIYF	TGCAGCGTTGTTAGGGAGGGAAACACCATATATTTT
NA	TRBV6-2/TRBV6-3	once	TRBJ2-7	14	CASSYGAASYEQYF	TGTGCCAGCAGTTACGGGGCAGCCTCCTACGAGCAGTACTTC
TRBD2	TRBV28	NA	TRBJ2-5	16	CASRSTSGGVKRTQYF	TGTGCCAGCAGGAGCACTAGCGGGGGGGTAAAGAGGACCCAGTACTTC
TRBD1	TRBV24-1	NA	TRBJ2-3	17	CATSGPTGGRPPDTQYF	TGTGCCACCAGTGGTCCGACAGGGGGGCGCCCCCCAGATACGCAGTATTTT
NA	TRBV20-1	NA	TRBJ2-1	13	CSASNVAGQEQFF	TGCAGTGCTAGTAATGTTGCGGGGCAGGAGCAGTTCTTC
NA	TRBV5-1	few	TRBJ1-1	13	CASSLVVNTEAFF	TGCGCCAGCAGCTTGGTAGTAAACACTGAAGCTTTCTTT
NA	TRBV27	once	TRBJ1-2	13	CASSPWQNYGYTF	TGTGCCAGCAGCCCATGGCAAAACTATGGCTACACCTTC
NA	TRBV6-1	NA	TRBJ1-5	14	CASSEQASNQPQHF	TGTGCCAGCAGTGAACAGGCTAGCAATCAGCCCCAGCATTTT